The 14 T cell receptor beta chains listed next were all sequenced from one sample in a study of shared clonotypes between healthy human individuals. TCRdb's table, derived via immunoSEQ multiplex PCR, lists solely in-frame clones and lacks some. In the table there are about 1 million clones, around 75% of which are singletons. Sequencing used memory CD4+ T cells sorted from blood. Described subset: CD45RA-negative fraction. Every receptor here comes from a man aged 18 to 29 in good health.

The CDR3 sequence is CASSMKFLAFF. Here the CDR3 DNA reads TGTGCCAGTAGTATGAAATTTTTAGCTTTCTTT. This chain links TRBV19 with TRBJ1-1; the D is unclear. Germline V CDR1 and CDR2: LNHDA, SQIVND (reference sequence). The length of the CDR3 is 11 residues. Trimming cost V 3 bases and J 10 bases, with 9 bases left between them.

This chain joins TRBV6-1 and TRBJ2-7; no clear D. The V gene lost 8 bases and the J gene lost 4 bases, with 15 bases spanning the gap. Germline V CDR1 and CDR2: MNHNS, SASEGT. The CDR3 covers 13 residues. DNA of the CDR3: TGTGCCAGCGCCCTGGACCGGCGATACGAGCAGTACTTC. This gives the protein CASALDRRYEQYF.

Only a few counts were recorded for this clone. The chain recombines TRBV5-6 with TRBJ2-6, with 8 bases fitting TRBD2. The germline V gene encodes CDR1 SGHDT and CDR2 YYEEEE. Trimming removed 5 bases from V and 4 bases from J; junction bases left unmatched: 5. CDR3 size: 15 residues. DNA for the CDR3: TGTGCCAGCAGATTGCGGGGGGACGGGGCCAACGTCCTGACTTTC. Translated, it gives CASRLRGDGANVLTF.

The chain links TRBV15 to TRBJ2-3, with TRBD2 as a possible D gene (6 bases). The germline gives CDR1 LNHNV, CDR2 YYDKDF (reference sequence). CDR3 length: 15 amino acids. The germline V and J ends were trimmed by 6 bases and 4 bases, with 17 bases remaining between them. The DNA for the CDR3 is TGTGCCACCAGTCGCATCGGACTAATTGCAGATACGCAGTATTTT. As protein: CATSRIGLIADTQYF. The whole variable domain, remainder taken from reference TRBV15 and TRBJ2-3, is DAMVIQNPRYQVTQFGKPVTLSCSQTLNHNVMYWYQQKSSQAPKLLFHYYDKDFNNEADTPDNFQSRRPNTSFCFLDIRSPGLGDTAMYLCATSRIGLIADTQYFGPGTRLTVL.

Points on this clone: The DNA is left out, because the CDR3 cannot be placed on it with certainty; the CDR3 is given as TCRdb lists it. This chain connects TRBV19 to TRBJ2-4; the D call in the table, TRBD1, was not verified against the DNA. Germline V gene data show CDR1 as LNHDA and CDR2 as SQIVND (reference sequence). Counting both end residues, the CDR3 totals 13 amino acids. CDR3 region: CASTSAGWNIQYF.

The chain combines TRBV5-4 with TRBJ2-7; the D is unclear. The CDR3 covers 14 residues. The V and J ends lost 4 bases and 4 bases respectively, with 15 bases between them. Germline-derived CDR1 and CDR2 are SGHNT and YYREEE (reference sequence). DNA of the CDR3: TGTGCCAGCAGCCCCGACCCCGACGGGTACGAGCAGTACTTC. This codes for CASSPDPDGYEQYF.

The DNA of the CDR3 is TGCGCCAGCAGCACCGGACGGGGAGAGCAGTACTTC. This gives the protein CASSTGRGEQYF. The gene calls are TRBV5-1 and TRBJ2-7; D is possibly TRBD2 (5 bases). Trimming left V 4 bases short and J 7 bases short, with 12 bases between. CDR3 length: 12 residues. Germline assignment: CDR1 SGHRS and CDR2 YFSETQ.

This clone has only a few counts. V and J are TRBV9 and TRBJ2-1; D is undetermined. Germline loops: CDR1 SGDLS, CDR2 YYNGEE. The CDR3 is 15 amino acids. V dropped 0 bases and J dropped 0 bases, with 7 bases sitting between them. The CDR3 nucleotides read TGTGCCAGCAGCGTAGGATTGAGCTCCTACAATGAGCAGTTCTTC. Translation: CASSVGLSSYNEQFF.

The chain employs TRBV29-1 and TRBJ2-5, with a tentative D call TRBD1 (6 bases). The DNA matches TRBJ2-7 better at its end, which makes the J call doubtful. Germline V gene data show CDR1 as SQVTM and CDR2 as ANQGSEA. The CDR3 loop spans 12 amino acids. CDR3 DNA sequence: TGCAGCGTTGAAGGGACAGATTACGAGCAGTACTTC. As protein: CSVEGTDYEQYF.

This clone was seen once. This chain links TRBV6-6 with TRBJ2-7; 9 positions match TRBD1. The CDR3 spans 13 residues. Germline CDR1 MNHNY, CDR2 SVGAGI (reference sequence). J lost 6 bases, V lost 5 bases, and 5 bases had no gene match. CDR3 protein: CASSPPDRGEQYF. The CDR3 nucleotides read TGTGCCAGCAGTCCACCGGACAGGGGCGAGCAGTACTTC.

The CDR3 DNA reads TGTGCCAGCAGCTTGTTATGGGGGGAGACCCAGTACTTC. Its translation: CASSLLWGETQYF. The chain carries TRBV11-2 and TRBJ2-5; D could derive from TRBD1 or TRBD2 (5 bases each). The germline V and J ends were trimmed by 3 bases and 5 bases, with 10 bases remaining between them. Germline V gives CDR1 SGHAT, CDR2 FQNNGV. The CDR3 contains 13 residues.

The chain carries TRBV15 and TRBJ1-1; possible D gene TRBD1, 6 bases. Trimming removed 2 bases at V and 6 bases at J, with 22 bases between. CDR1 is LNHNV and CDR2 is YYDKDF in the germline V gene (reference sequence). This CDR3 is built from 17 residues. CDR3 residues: CATSRLGQGKGHAEAFF. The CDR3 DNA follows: TGTGCCACCAGCAGATTAGGGCAGGGGAAAGGGCACGCTGAAGCTTTCTTT.

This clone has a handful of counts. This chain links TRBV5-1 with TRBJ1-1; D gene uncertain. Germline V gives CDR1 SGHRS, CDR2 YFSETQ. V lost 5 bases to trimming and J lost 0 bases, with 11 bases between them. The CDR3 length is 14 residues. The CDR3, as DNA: TGCGCCAGCAGGCGTGGACGGATGAACACTGAAGCTTTCTTT. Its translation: CASRRGRMNTEAFF.

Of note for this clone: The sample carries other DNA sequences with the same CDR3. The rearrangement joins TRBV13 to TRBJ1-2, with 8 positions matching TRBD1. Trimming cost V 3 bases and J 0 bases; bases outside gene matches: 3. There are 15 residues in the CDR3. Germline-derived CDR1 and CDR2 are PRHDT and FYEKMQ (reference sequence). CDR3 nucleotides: TGTGCCAGCAGCTTGGGGGACAGGTCTAACTATGGCTACACCTTC. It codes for CASSLGDRSNYGYTF.